Listed below are T cell receptor beta chains from one sample, sequenced in a study of T cell repertoires in cytomegalovirus infection. A single record per CDR3 protein comes from TCRdb applying MiXCR to the reads. This table holds some 700,000 distinct CDR3 sequences, approximately 40% found once. Sequenced sample: PBMCs. The receptors were gathered from a human donor in good health (CMV status not recorded). Some clones in this sample may be carry-over from other donors' samples. Both conserved end residues are part of each CDR3. Fields, in order: D gene, J gene, clone size, V gene, CDR3 protein, CDR3 DNA. A D gene is named only where the DNA matches it firmly. Rows give clone size only sometimes, using once, few, many, or a class for an expanded clone.

>TRBD1|TRBJ2-1|-|TRBV7-8
CASSQQGVTNEQFF
TGTGCCAGCAGCCAACAGGGGGTGACCAATGAGCAGTTCTTC
>-|TRBJ2-1|once|TRBV29-1
CSVGGLRDEQFF
TGCAGCGTCGGGGGACTTAGGGATGAGCAGTTCTTC
>-|TRBJ2-1|few|TRBV7-3
CASSKGRGGYNEQFF
TGTGCCAGCAGCAAAGGGAGGGGGGGGTACAATGAGCAGTTCTTC
>TRBD1|TRBJ2-1|-|TRBV12-3/TRBV12-4
CASSFRQGPYNEQFF
TGTGCCAGCAGTTTCCGACAGGGGCCGTACAATGAGCAGTTCTTC
>TRBD1|TRBJ1-1|-|TRBV7-8
CASSSTGANTEAFF
TGTGCCAGCAGCTCCACAGGGGCGAACACTGAAGCTTTCTTT
>-|TRBJ1-2|-|TRBV28
CASSLDAEGGSYTF
TGTGCCAGCAGTTTAGATGCGGAGGGGGGGAGCTACACCTTC
>TRBD1|TRBJ2-7|-|TRBV6-5
CASRPTGGLYEQYF
TGTGCCAGCAGACCGACAGGGGGTCTCTACGAGCAGTACTTC
>TRBD2|TRBJ2-1|few|TRBV3-1
CASSQEGPGRDEQFF
TGTGCCAGCAGCCAAGAAGGGCCGGGGAGGGATGAGCAGTTCTTC
>-|TRBJ2-1|few|TRBV7-9
CASSLKSGPPSYNEQFF
TGTGCCAGCAGCCTCAAATCGGGGCCCCCCTCCTACAATGAGCAGTTCTTC
>-|TRBJ1-1|-|TRBV15
CATSRDERIMNTEAFF
TGTGCCACCAGCAGAGATGAACGGATAATGAACACTGAAGCTTTCTTT
>TRBD1|TRBJ2-7|few|TRBV7-3
CASSDHRGQNEQYF
TGTGCCAGCAGCGACCACAGGGGGCAGAACGAGCAGTACTTC
>-|TRBJ1-4|-|TRBV6-5
CASSYATGRVEKLFF
TGTGCCAGCAGTTACGCCACAGGGAGGGTTGAAAAACTGTTTTTT
>-|TRBJ1-2|-|TRBV15
CATSRTTGVGYTF
TGTGCCACCAGCAGAACTACGGGAGTCGGCTACACCTTC
>-|TRBJ1-4|-|TRBV28
CASRRPGTSAPKNEKLFF
TGTGCCAGCAGGCGTCCCGGGACGTCGGCCCCTAAAAATGAAAAACTGTTTTTT
>-|TRBJ2-3|few|TRBV10-3
CAISERKGPDTQYF
TGTGCCATCAGCGAGCGAAAGGGTCCAGATACGCAGTATTTT
>-|TRBJ2-2|-|TRBV6-6
CASSYPLRVAGELFF
TGTGCCAGCAGTTACCCTCTGAGGGTGGCCGGGGAGCTGTTTTTT
>TRBD1|TRBJ2-3|few|TRBV27
CASSPGQGGTDTQYF
TGTGCCAGCAGTCCAGGACAGGGGGGGACAGATACGCAGTATTTT
>TRBD2|TRBJ2-1|few|TRBV20-1
CSAMGLAGGPGASYNEQFF
TGCAGTGCTATGGGACTAGCGGGAGGGCCTGGGGCATCCTACAATGAGCAGTTCTTC
>TRBD1|TRBJ2-2|-|TRBV19
CASCWDRRNTGELFF
TGTGCCAGTTGCTGGGACAGGCGGAACACCGGGGAGCTGTTTTTT
>-|TRBJ1-2|-|TRBV28
CASSLSQGFSYGYTF
TGTGCCAGCAGTTTATCACAGGGATTTAGCTATGGCTACACCTTC
>-|TRBJ1-3|-|TRBV7-6
CASNADERHSGNTIYF
TGTGCCAGCAATGCGGACGAGCGACACTCTGGAAACACCATATATTTT
>-|TRBJ1-2|few|TRBV11-2
CASSNTYTDGYTF
TGTGCCAGCAGCAATACCTACACGGATGGCTACACCTTC
>-|TRBJ1-1|few|TRBV6-1
CASRTEMNTEAFF
TGTGCCAGCAGGACAGAAATGAACACTGAAGCTTTCTTT
>TRBD1|TRBJ1-1|-|TRBV10-3
CAITDREGPEAFF
TGTGCCATCACCGACAGGGAAGGACCTGAAGCTTTCTTT
>-|TRBJ1-1|-|TRBV28
CASIQISGRSTEAFF
TGTGCCAGCATCCAAATCTCAGGGAGAAGCACTGAAGCTTTCTTT
>TRBD2|TRBJ2-6|few|TRBV5-4
CASSRRLAGVTGANVLTF
TGTGCCAGCAGCAGAAGACTAGCGGGGGTGACTGGGGCCAACGTCCTGACTTTC
>TRBD1|TRBJ1-1|-|TRBV11-2
CASRDREPEAFF
TGTGCCAGCAGGGACAGGGAACCTGAAGCTTTCTTT
>-|TRBJ2-1|-|TRBV3-1
CASSQDRAGYNEQFF
TGTGCCAGCAGCCAAGACAGGGCCGGCTACAATGAGCAGTTCTTC
>-|TRBJ2-2|-|TRBV28
CASSLAGSGRRTGELFF
TGTGCCAGCAGTTTAGCGGGTAGCGGTAGAAGGACCGGGGAGCTGTTTTTT
>-|TRBJ2-7|-|TRBV10-3
CAIRQSAYEQYF
TGTGCCATCCGACAGAGCGCCTACGAGCAGTACTTC
>TRBD1|TRBJ1-4|-|TRBV9
CASSPPGTGGNNEKLFF
TGTGCCAGCAGCCCCCCCGGGACAGGGGGCAATAATGAAAAACTGTTTTTT
>TRBD2|TRBJ2-5|few|TRBV6-5
CASSYSNGGGQETQYF
TGTGCCAGCAGTTACTCGAACGGGGGGGGACAAGAGACCCAGTACTTC
>-|TRBJ2-7|few|TRBV28
CASSLWGKDEQYF
TGTGCCAGCAGTTTATGGGGAAAAGACGAGCAGTACTTC
>-|TRBJ1-5|-|TRBV28
CASTPQPGQRGVYSNQPQHF
TGTGCCAGCACCCCTCAACCGGGACAACGAGGGGTTTATAGCAATCAGCCCCAGCATTTT
>TRBD2|TRBJ2-5|-|TRBV4-1
CASSQDRGRGDYQETQYF
TGCGCCAGCAGCCAAGATCGGGGCCGGGGGGACTACCAAGAGACCCAGTACTTC
>-|TRBJ2-5|-|TRBV5-5
CASSRIVRDGEYQETQYF
TGTGCCAGCAGCCGCATAGTCCGGGACGGCGAGTACCAAGAGACCCAGTACTTC
>TRBD1|TRBJ1-5|few|TRBV28
CASRRQGVRDQPQHF
TGTGCCAGCAGAAGACAGGGGGTAAGAGATCAGCCCCAGCATTTT
>-|TRBJ1-4|-|TRBV7-2
CASSLGLKQGTEKLFF
TGTGCCAGCAGCTTAGGGCTAAAACAGGGTACTGAAAAACTGTTTTTT
>TRBD2|TRBJ2-7|-|TRBV11-1
CASSLEGLETYEQYF
TGTGCCAGCAGCTTAGAGGGACTAGAGACCTACGAGCAGTACTTC
>-|TRBJ2-1|-|TRBV28
CASNKYSYNEQFF
TGTGCCAGCAATAAATACTCCTACAATGAGCAGTTCTTC
>TRBD1|TRBJ1-2|few|TRBV6-1
CASTLRLQGAWEGYTF
TGTGCCAGCACCCTCAGGCTTCAGGGGGCATGGGAAGGCTACACCTTC
>-|TRBJ1-2|few|TRBV7-8
CASSSQLGIPDGYTF
TGTGCCAGCAGCTCCCAATTAGGAATTCCGGACGGCTACACCTTC
>-|TRBJ2-7|-|TRBV7-6
CASSIGGRGYEQYF
TGTGCCAGCAGCATAGGAGGGCGCGGGTACGAGCAGTACTTC